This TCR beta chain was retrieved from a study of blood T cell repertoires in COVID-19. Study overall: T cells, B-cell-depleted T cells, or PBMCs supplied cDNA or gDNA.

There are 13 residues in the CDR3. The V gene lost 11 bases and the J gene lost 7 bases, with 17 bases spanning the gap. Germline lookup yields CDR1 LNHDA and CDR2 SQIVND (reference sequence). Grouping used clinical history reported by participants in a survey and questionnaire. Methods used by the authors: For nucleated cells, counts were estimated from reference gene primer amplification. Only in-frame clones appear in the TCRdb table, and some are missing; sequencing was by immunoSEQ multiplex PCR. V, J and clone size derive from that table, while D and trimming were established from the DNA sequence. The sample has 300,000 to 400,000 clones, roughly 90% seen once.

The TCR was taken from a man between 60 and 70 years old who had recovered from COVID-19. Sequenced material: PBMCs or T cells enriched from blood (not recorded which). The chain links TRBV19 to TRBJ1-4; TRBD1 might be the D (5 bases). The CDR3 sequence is CALGGQGGEKLFF. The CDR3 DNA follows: TGTGCCTTAGGAGGGCAGGGAGGTGAAAAACTGTTTTTT.